Given below is one TCR beta chain in context. Its antigen is unknown. Approximately 3,200 ng of total RNA went into each TCR library. UMIs bearing a 6-nucleotide sample barcode were added through template switching. Following a re-call of the 5' RACE reads, TCRdb has one entry per CDR3 protein and lacks DNA. Its table records about 330,000 distinct CDR3 sequences. This specimen belongs to a study of monozygotic twins with inflammatory bowel disease. Overall study results and limits: For IBD, no single strong associated signal or clonotype was supported. TCRbeta inverse Simpson diversity was decreased in IBD patients versus healthy co-twins.

The CDR3 is 15 residues long. Germline loops: CDR1 SGHTA, CDR2 FQGTGA. The V call is TRBV7-3, the J call TRBJ2-1; TCRdb gives TRBD2 as the D gene, but with no DNA this cannot be confirmed. The sequencing input was blood. The receptor was derived from a human donor with ulcerative colitis or Crohn's disease, or a healthy co-twin of an affected twin (not recorded which). The CDR3 is CASSPPGLTYNEQFF. Full variable domain (missing parts from reference TRBV7-3 and TRBJ2-1): GAGVSQTPSNKVTEKGKYVELRCDPISGHTALYWYRQSLGQGPEFLIYFQGTGAADDSGLPNDRFFAVRPEGSVSTLKIQRTERGDSAVYLCASSPPGLTYNEQFFGPGTRLTVL.